This T cell receptor beta chain was documented in a study of blood T cell repertoires in COVID-19. Overall study: Sample material is recorded as cDNA or gDNA derived from T cells, B-cell-depleted T cells, or PBMCs.

Germline values: CDR1 SNHLY, CDR2 FYNNEI. V dropped 7 bases and J dropped 0; count of bases not matched to a gene: 6. The CDR3 is made up of 15 amino acids. In the study's own analysis: Estimated nucleated cell counts came from reference gene primer amplification. Some clones are missing from TCRdb's copy, which holds only in-frame ones; the method was immunoSEQ multiplex PCR. V, J and clone size are taken as reported in that table, and D and trimming were inferred from the DNA itself. The sample contains some 150,000 clones, 70% to 90% of which appear only once. Patients in Seattle were enrolled during active infection, then followed longitudinally.

The sequence derives from a woman aged 55 to 70 with COVID-19, enrolled during active disease. V is TRBV2 and J is TRBJ1-5; 7 nucleotides align to TRBD1. Sequenced sample: peripheral blood. The CDR3 loop reads CASNWDRYSNQPQHF. CDR3 bases: TGTGCCAGCAACTGGGACAGATATAGCAATCAGCCCCAGCATTTT.